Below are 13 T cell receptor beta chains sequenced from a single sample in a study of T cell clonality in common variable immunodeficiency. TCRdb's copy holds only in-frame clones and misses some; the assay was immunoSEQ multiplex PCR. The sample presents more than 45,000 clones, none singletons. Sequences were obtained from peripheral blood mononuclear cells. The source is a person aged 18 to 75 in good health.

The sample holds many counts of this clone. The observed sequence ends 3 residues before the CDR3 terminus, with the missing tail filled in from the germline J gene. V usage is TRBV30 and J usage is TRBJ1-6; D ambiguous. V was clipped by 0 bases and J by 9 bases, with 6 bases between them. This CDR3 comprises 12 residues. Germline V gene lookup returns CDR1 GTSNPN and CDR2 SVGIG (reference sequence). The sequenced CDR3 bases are TGTGCCTGGAGTGTACCGGTTTCACCC. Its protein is CAWSVPVSP. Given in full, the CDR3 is CAWSVPVSPLHF.

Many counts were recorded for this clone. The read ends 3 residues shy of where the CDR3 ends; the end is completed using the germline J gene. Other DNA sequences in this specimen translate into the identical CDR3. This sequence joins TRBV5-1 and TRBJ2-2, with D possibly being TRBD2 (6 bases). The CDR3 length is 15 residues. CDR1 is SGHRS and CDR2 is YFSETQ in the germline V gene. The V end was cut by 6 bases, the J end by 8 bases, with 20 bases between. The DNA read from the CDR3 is TGCGCCAGCACCGTAGACGGGGGAGCGGCTGGGGAG. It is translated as CASTVDGGAAGE. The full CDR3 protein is CASTVDGGAAGELFF. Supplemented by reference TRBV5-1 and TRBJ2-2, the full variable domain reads KAGVTQTPRYLIKTRGQQVTLSCSPISGHRSVSWYQQTPGQGLQFLFEYFSETQRNKGNFPGRFSGRQFSNSRSEMNVSTLELGDSALYLCASTVDGGAAGELFFGEGSRLTVL.

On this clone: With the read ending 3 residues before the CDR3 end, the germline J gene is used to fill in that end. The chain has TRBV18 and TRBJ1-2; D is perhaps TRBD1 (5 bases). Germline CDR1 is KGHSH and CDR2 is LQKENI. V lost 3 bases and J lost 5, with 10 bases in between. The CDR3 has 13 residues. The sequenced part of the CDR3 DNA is TGTGCCAGCTCACCCGAGGGGCGATATGGC. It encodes CASSPEGRYG. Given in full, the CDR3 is CASSPEGRYGYTF.

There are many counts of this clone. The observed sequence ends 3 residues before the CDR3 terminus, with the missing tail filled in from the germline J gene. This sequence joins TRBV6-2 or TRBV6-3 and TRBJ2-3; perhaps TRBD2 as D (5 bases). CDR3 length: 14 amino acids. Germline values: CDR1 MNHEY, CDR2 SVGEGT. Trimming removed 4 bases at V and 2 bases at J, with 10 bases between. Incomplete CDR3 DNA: TGTGCCAGCAGTTCATCTAGCACCACAGATACG. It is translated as CASSSSSTTDT. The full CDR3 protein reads CASSSSSTTDTQYF.

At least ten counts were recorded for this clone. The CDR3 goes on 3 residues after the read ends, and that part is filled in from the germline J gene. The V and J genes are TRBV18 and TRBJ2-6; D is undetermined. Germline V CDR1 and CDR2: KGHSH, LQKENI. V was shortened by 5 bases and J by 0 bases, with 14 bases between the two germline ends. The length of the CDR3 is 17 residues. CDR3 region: CASSFTLVDSGANVLTF. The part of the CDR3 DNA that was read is TGTGCCAGCTCATTCACTCTGGTCGACTCTGGGGCCAACGTC.

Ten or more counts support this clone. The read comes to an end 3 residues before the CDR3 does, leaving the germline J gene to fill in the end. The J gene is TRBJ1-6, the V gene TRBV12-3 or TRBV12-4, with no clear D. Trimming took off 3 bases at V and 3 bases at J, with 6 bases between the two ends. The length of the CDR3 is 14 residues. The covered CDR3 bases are TGTGCCAGCAGTTTGGCTGGCTATAATTCACCC. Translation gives CASSLAGYNSP. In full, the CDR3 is CASSLAGYNSPLHF.

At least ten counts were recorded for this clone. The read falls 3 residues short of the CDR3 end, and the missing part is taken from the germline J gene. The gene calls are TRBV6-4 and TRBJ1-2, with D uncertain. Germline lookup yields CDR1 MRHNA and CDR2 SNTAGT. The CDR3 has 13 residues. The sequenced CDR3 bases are TGTGCCAGCAGTGGGACTAGCACAGATACC. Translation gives CASSGTSTDT. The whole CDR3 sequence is CASSGTSTDTYTF.

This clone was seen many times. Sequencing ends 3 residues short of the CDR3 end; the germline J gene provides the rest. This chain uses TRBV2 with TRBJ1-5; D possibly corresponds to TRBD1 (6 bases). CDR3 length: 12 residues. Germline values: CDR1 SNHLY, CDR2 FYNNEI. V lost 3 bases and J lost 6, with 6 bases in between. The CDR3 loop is CASSDRGQPQHF. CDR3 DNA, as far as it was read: TGTGCCAGCAGTGACAGGGGTCAGCCC. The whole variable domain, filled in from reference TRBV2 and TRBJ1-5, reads EPEVTQTPSHQVTQMGQEVILRCVPISNHLYFYWYRQILGQKVEFLVSFYNNEISEKSEIFDDQFSVERPDGSNFTLKIRSTKLEDSAMYFCASSDRGQPQHFGDGTRLSIL.

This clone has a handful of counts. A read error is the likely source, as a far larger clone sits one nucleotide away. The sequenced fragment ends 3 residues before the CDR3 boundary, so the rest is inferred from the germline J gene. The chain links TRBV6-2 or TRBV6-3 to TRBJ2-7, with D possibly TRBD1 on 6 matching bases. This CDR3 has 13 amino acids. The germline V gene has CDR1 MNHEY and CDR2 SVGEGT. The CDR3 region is CPSKHRASYEQYF. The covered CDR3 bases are TGTCCCAGCAAGCACAGGGCCTCTTACGAG.

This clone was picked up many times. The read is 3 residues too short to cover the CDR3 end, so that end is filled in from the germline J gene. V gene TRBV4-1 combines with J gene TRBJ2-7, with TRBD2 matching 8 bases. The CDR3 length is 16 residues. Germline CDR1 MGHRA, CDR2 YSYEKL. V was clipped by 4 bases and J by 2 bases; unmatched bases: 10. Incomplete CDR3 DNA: TGCGCCAGCAGCCCCTACGCACTAGCGGAAACCTACGAG. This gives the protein CASSPYALAETYE. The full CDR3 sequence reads CASSPYALAETYEQYF.

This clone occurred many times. The CDR3 DNA, read in part, is TGCAGTGCGACTTTTCCCACTGAA. Protein: CSATFPTE. The entire CDR3 is CSATFPTEAFF. V gene TRBV29-1 combines with J gene TRBJ1-1; D is uncertain. The read ends 3 residues before the CDR3 terminus; that terminus is restored from the germline J gene. Germline lookup yields CDR1 SQVTM and CDR2 ANQGSEA. This CDR3 contains 11 residues.

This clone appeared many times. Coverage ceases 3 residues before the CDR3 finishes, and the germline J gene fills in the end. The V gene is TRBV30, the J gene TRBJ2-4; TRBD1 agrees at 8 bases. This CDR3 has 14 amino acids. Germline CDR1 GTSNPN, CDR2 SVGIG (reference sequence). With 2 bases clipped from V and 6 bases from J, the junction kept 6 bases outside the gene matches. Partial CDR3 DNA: TGTGCCTGGAGTTGGGGGACAGGATTAAACATT. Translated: CAWSWGTGLNI. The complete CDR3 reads CAWSWGTGLNIQYF.

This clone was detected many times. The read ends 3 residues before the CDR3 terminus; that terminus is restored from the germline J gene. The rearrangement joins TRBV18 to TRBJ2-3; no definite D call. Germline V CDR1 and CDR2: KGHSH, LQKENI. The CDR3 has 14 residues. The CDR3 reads CASSPPLKQEAQYF. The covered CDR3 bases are TGTGCCAGCTCACCTCCCCTAAAGCAGGAAGCG.